These 30 T cell receptor beta chains came from one sample sequenced in a study of CD8 T cells in Susac syndrome. RNA, at about 0.45 to 1 ug, was reverse transcribed with random hexamers. MiXCR, applied by TCRdb to the immunoSEQ multiplex PCR reads, yields one record per CDR3 protein. The table has 200,000 or so distinct CDR3 sequences, roughly 95% seen once. The specimen was CD4+ T cells from PBMCs. These receptors came from a human donor with multiple sclerosis.

This rearrangement joins TRBV3-1 to TRBJ1-2, with unresolved D. Germline lookup yields CDR1 LGHDT and CDR2 YNNKEL (reference sequence). Trimming took off 0 bases at V and 1 base at J, with 9 bases between the two ends. This CDR3 has 15 residues. CDR3 amino acids: CASSQDGSVNYGYTF. Here the CDR3 DNA reads TGTGCCAGCAGCCAAGATGGTTCGGTTAACTATGGCTACACCTTC.

The chain joins TRBV5-1 to TRBJ2-7, with 8 bases lining up with TRBD2. J lost 0 bases, V lost 4 bases, and 9 bases had no gene match. The CDR3 loop spans 16 amino acids. Looked up from germline, CDR1 is SGHRS and CDR2 is YFSETQ. In nucleotides, the CDR3 is TGCGCCAGCAGCCGGTTGAATAGCGGGACCTCCTACGAGCAGTACTTC. Translating it yields CASSRLNSGTSYEQYF. Together with reference TRBV5-1 and TRBJ2-7, the CDR3 gives the full variable domain: KAGVTQTPRYLIKTRGQQVTLSCSPISGHRSVSWYQQTPGQGLQFLFEYFSETQRNKGNFPGRFSGRQFSNSRSEMNVSTLELGDSALYLCASSRLNSGTSYEQYFGPGTRLTVT.

The rearrangement uses TRBV14 and TRBJ2-7; D perhaps matches TRBD2 (6 bases). The germline V gene encodes CDR1 SGHDN and CDR2 FVKESK. Between the trimmed V and J ends, which lost 4 bases and 5 bases, there was a span of 15 bases. This CDR3 has 14 amino acids. CDR3 sequence reads: CASSPRGGFHEQYF. The DNA for the CDR3 is TGTGCCAGCAGCCCCCGAGGAGGGTTCCACGAGCAGTACTTC.

This chain links TRBV3-1 with TRBJ1-5; D perhaps matches TRBD1 (6 bases). This CDR3 spans 14 amino acids. The germline gives CDR1 LGHDT, CDR2 YNNKEL (reference sequence). Trimming cost V 4 bases and J 7 bases, with 14 bases left between them. As DNA, the CDR3 is TGTGCCAGCAGCCGCAACAGGGTCGGGCAGCCCCAGCATTTT. Translating gives CASSRNRVGQPQHF.

This rearrangement joins TRBV20-1 to TRBJ2-1; 7 positions match TRBD2. Per germline, CDR1 DFQATT and CDR2 SNEGSKA (reference sequence). The CDR3 length is 15 residues. V lost 0 bases and J lost 1; bases outside the gene matches: 3. CDR3 sequence (DNA): TGCAGTGCTAGAGAGGGGGGGGGATCCTACAATGAGCAGTTCTTC. Its translation: CSAREGGGSYNEQFF.

The rearrangement joins TRBV9 to TRBJ2-7, with 10 positions matching TRBD2. Trimming took 0 bases from V and 7 from J; bases not matched to a gene: 1. The CDR3 has 13 residues. Germline values: CDR1 SGDLS, CDR2 YYNGEE. CDR3 DNA sequence: TGTGCCAGCAGCGTAGAACTAGCGGGAGAGCAGTACTTC. This encodes CASSVELAGEQYF.

The CDR3 loop reads CSVAVNTGELFF. DNA for the CDR3: TGCAGCGTTGCGGTAAACACCGGGGAGCTGTTTTTT. This rearrangement joins TRBV29-1 to TRBJ2-2; no definite D call. Germline lookup yields CDR1 SQVTM and CDR2 ANQGSEA. V was clipped by 4 bases and J by 2 bases, with 5 bases between them. The CDR3 runs to 12 residues.

The CDR3 nucleotides are TGTGCCAGCAGTTTGAGGGGTCCCGGGGATGGGCAGTACTTC. Protein: CASSLRGPGDGQYF. V and J are TRBV2 and TRBJ2-7; D may match TRBD1 or TRBD2 (5 bases each). The germline V gene encodes CDR1 SNHLY and CDR2 FYNNEI. The CDR3 loop spans 14 amino acids. V was trimmed by 5 bases and J by 9 bases, leaving 20 bases between them.

The chain links TRBV7-2 to TRBJ1-5, with D uncertain. Germline lookup yields CDR1 SGHTA and CDR2 FQGNSA. Trimming pared 5 bases from V and 4 bases from J, leaving 15 bases between. The CDR3 is 15 amino acids. For the CDR3, the DNA is TGTGCCAGCAGCACCCCCGTTTTCAGGAATCAGCCCCAGCATTTT. It translates to CASSTPVFRNQPQHF.

The chain is built from TRBV6-4 and TRBJ2-1; 9 bases are a match to TRBD2. The V gene's germline CDR1 is MRHNA and CDR2 SNTAGT. This CDR3 has 13 amino acids. V lost 6 bases to trimming and J lost 8 bases; unmatched junction nucleotides: 5. The CDR3 DNA is TGTGCCAGCAGGCCAGCGGGGGGACATGAGCAGTTCTTC. Translated, it gives CASRPAGGHEQFF.

The V gene is TRBV3-1, the J gene TRBJ2-7; perhaps TRBD2 as D (6 bases). The V and J ends lost 5 bases and 1 base respectively, with 15 bases between them. CDR3 length: 15 residues. From germline, CDR1 is LGHDT and CDR2 YNNKEL (reference sequence). As DNA, the CDR3 is TGTGCCAGCAGCTACCGCGGGACCCGATCCTACGAGCAGTACTTC. It translates to CASSYRGTRSYEQYF.

The chain uses TRBV20-1 and TRBJ2-7; 12 positions match TRBD1. CDR3 length: 15 residues. Germline-derived CDR1 and CDR2 are DFQATT and SNEGSKA (reference sequence). With 6 bases clipped from V and 4 bases from J, the junction kept 10 bases outside the gene matches. The chain's CDR3 is CSALGRDRGQYEQYF. The CDR3 DNA follows: TGCAGTGCGCTTGGGCGGGACAGGGGGCAATACGAGCAGTACTTC.

The chain uses TRBV7-9 and TRBJ2-3; the D is unclear. The CDR3 loop spans 12 amino acids. V was cut by 6 bases and J by 6 bases, with 10 bases left in between. The germline V gene encodes CDR1 SEHNR and CDR2 FQNEAQ (reference sequence). CDR3 coding DNA: TGTGCCAGCAGTCACCGTTTGGATACGCAGTATTTT. It codes for CASSHRLDTQYF.

This chain connects TRBV29-1 to TRBJ1-1; D remains ambiguous. Germline values: CDR1 SQVTM, CDR2 ANQGSEA. Trimming removed 1 base from V and 1 base from J, with 7 bases in between. The CDR3 length is 13 residues. CDR3 sequence: CSVEGRENTEAFF. CDR3 DNA sequence: TGCAGCGTTGAAGGCCGGGAGAACACTGAAGCTTTCTTT.

The chain is built from TRBV27 and TRBJ2-1; D is perhaps TRBD1 or TRBD2 (6 bases each). CDR1 is MNHEY, CDR2 SMNVEV, per germline (reference sequence). Trimming removed 5 bases from V and 9 bases from J, with 11 bases in between. The CDR3 spans 12 residues. The CDR3 protein is CASSLGGSEQFF. CDR3 DNA sequence: TGTGCCAGCAGTCTCGGGGGCAGTGAGCAGTTCTTC.

This chain links TRBV12-3 or TRBV12-4 with TRBJ2-7; D may be TRBD2 (7 bases). Trimming took 7 bases from V and 8 from J, leaving 15 bases between them. The CDR3 consists of 12 residues. The CDR3 here is CASNPGGFKQYF. CDR3 nucleotide sequence: TGTGCCAGCAACCCGGGGGGCTTCAAGCAGTACTTC.

The chain carries TRBV20-1 and TRBJ1-2; weak D call: TRBD1 (5 bases). Germline-derived CDR1 and CDR2 are DFQATT and SNEGSKA (reference sequence). The V and J ends lost 5 bases and 8 bases respectively, with 15 bases between them. The CDR3 contains 12 residues. CDR3 DNA sequence: TGCAGTGCTGGGGACGAGGGGATCGGCTACACCTTC. Translation: CSAGDEGIGYTF.

The J gene is TRBJ1-2, the V gene TRBV24-1; 10 nucleotides agree with TRBD1. V dropped 3 bases and J dropped 8; count of bases not matched to a gene: 8. Germline CDR1 and CDR2: KGHDR and SFDVKD. This CDR3 contains 15 residues. CDR3 sequence: CATSDPTGGWGGYTF. For the CDR3, the DNA is TGTGCCACCAGTGATCCGACAGGGGGCTGGGGAGGCTACACCTTC.

The chain employs TRBV5-1 and TRBJ2-1; D uncertain. Germline lookup yields CDR1 SGHRS and CDR2 YFSETQ. V gave up 10 bases and J gave up 1 base, with 12 bases separating them. The CDR3 is 13 amino acids. The CDR3 sequence is CASSGSSYNEQFF. As DNA, the CDR3 is TGCGCCTCCAGTGGCTCGTCCTACAATGAGCAGTTCTTC.

This sequence joins TRBV7-9 and TRBJ2-5; no firm D call. The CDR3 is 15 amino acids. The germline V gene encodes CDR1 SEHNR and CDR2 FQNEAQ (reference sequence). Trimming removed 3 bases at V and 4 bases at J, with 15 bases between. CDR3 nucleotides: TGTGCCAGCAGCTTGGGTCTTCTAGTCTCAGAGACCCAGTACTTC. Its translation is CASSLGLLVSETQYF. Filled out from reference TRBV7-9 and TRBJ2-5, the complete variable domain reads DTGVSQNPRHKITKRGQNVTFRCDPISEHNRLYWYRQTLGQGPEFLTYFQNEAQLEKSRLLSDRFSAERPKGSFSTLEIQRTEQGDSAMYLCASSLGLLVSETQYFGPGTRLLVL.

The chain uses TRBV6-2 or TRBV6-3 and TRBJ1-1; the D is unclear. Germline CDR1 is MNHEY and CDR2 is SVGEGT. The CDR3 is 14 residues long. Trimming pared 5 bases from V and 11 bases from J, leaving 21 bases between. The CDR3 is CASSTPPTTLWAFF. The CDR3 nucleotides read TGTGCCAGCAGTACGCCGCCGACTACCCTTTGGGCTTTCTTT.

This chain uses TRBV5-1 with TRBJ2-3; 7 nucleotides line up with TRBD1. The V gene end was trimmed by 1 base and the J gene end by 3 bases; junction bases not matched to a gene: 5. This CDR3 has 15 residues. Germline lookup yields CDR1 SGHRS and CDR2 YFSETQ. CDR3 nucleotide sequence: TGCGCCAGCAGCTTGAAGGGGGCAGCAACAGATACGCAGTATTTT. Its protein product is CASSLKGAATDTQYF.

This chain uses TRBV7-9 with TRBJ2-7; the match to TRBD2 covers 9 bases. The CDR3 is 18 residues long. Unmatched junction bases numbered 14, after V lost 4 bases and J lost 1 base. Germline V CDR1 and CDR2: SEHNR, FQNEAQ (reference sequence). The CDR3 DNA reads as TGTGCCAGCAGCTACCACTGGCGGGAGGGCCGAAGGTCCTACGAGCAGTACTTC. This codes for CASSYHWREGRRSYEQYF.

The genes are TRBV2 and TRBJ1-5; TRBD1 is a possible D gene (5 bases). CDR1 and CDR2 from the germline V gene are SNHLY and FYNNEI. The V end lost 7 bases, the J end lost 1 base, and 8 bases lay between the germline ends. This CDR3 is built from 13 residues. The CDR3 nucleotides read TGTGCCAGCACCCGGGACAGCAATCAGCCCCAGCATTTT. Amino acid sequence: CASTRDSNQPQHF. Combining the CDR3 with reference TRBV2 and TRBJ1-5 gives the whole variable domain EPEVTQTPSHQVTQMGQEVILRCVPISNHLYFYWYRQILGQKVEFLVSFYNNEISEKSEIFDDQFSVERPDGSNFTLKIRSTKLEDSAMYFCASTRDSNQPQHFGDGTRLSIL.

The V call is TRBV30, the J call TRBJ2-1, with D tentatively TRBD1 (5 bases). This CDR3 comprises 12 residues. V lost 8 bases, J lost 6 bases, and 14 bases lay in between. Germline assignment: CDR1 GTSNPN and CDR2 SVGIG (reference sequence). The chain's CDR3 is CAGYQGSNEQFF. The CDR3, as DNA: TGTGCCGGATACCAGGGTAGCAATGAGCAGTTCTTC.

V usage is TRBV9 and J usage is TRBJ2-7; no reliable D call. This CDR3 spans 16 amino acids. Germline-derived CDR1 and CDR2 are SGDLS and YYNGEE. Trimming removed 0 bases from V and 6 bases from J, with 19 bases in between. The CDR3 loop reads CASSVDQDRRLGEQYF. DNA for the CDR3: TGTGCCAGCAGCGTAGACCAGGACCGTCGGCTCGGCGAGCAGTACTTC.

The chain joins TRBV6-5 to TRBJ2-1; D tentatively fits TRBD1 or TRBD2 (6 bases each). The V and J ends lost 2 bases and 1 base respectively, with 9 bases between them. The CDR3 is made up of 15 amino acids. CDR1 is MNHEY, CDR2 SVGAGI, per germline. The CDR3 reads CASSYGGTSYNEQFF. The CDR3 DNA is TGTGCCAGCAGTTACGGGGGGACATCCTACAATGAGCAGTTCTTC.

The gene calls are TRBV7-9 and TRBJ2-2; TRBD2 matches at 8 bases. Unmatched junction bases numbered 13, after V lost 6 bases and J lost 7 bases. CDR1 is SEHNR and CDR2 is FQNEAQ in the germline V gene (reference sequence). The CDR3 runs 16 residues. The CDR3 DNA reads as TGTGCCAGCAGTTCCGTCGGGAGGGCCGGAGTCGGGGAGCTGTTTTTT. Translation gives CASSSVGRAGVGELFF.

V is TRBV5-1 and J is TRBJ1-6; perhaps TRBD1 as D (5 bases). Germline CDR1 is SGHRS and CDR2 is YFSETQ. The V end was cut by 0 bases, the J end by 5 bases, with 15 bases between. The CDR3 has 17 residues. CDR3 sequence: CASSLGPREGDNSPLHF. The CDR3 coding sequence is TGCGCCAGCAGCTTGGGGCCAAGAGAAGGGGATAATTCACCCCTCCACTTT.

The chain is built from TRBV7-3 and TRBJ2-6; D is uncertain. V lost 5 bases to trimming and J lost 0 bases, with 8 bases between them. CDR1 SGHTA and CDR2 FQGTGA come from the germline V gene. The CDR3 runs to 15 residues. Written as DNA, the CDR3 is TGTGCCAGCAGCGCTACTCTCTCTGGGGCCAACGTCCTGACTTTC. Its protein product is CASSATLSGANVLTF.